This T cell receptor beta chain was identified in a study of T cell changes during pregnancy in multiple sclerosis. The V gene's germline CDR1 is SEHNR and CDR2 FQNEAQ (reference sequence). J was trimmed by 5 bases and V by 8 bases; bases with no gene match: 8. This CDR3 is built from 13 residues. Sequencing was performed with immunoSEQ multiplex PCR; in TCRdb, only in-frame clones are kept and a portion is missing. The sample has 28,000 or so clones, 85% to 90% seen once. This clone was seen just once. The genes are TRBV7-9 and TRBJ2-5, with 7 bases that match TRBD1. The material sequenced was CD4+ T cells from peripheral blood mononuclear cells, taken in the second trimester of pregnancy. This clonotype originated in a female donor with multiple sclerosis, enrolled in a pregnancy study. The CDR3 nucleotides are TGTGCCAGCTGCAGAGGGGGCATTGAGACCCAGTACTTC. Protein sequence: CASCRGGIETQYF.